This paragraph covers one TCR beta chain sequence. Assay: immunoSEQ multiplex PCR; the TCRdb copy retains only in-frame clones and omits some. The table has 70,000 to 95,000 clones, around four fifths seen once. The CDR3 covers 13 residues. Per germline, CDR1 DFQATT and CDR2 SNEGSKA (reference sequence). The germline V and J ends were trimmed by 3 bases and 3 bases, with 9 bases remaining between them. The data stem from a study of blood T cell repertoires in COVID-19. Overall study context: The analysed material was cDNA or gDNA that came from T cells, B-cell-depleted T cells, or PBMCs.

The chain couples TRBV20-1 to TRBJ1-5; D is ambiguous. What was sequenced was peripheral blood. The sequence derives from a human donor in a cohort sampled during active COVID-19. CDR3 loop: CSASNNPNQPQHF. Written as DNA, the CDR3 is TGCAGTGCTAGTAACAACCCCAATCAGCCCCAGCATTTT.